These 15 T cell receptor beta chains originate from one sample sequenced in a study of preoperative IRX-2 immunotherapy in early breast cancer (dated by TCRdb to the late 2010s). The method was the immunoSEQ multiplex PCR assay. TCRdb obtained this table from immuneACCESS and retained in-frame rearrangements with V and J assigned. These tables miss some clones; where compared with another copy, unresolved V genes account for less than half of the shortfall, and the remainder is unexplained. The sample yields around 43,000 clones; about 72% were counted once. Approximately 1% of the sample rests with the top ten. The label giving this sample's treatment or condition can be read as: preoperative locoregional IRX-2 cytokine immunotherapy. The starting material was tumor tissue, obtained after IRX-2 immunotherapy. The receptors derive from a human donor with breast cancer.

The chain recombines TRBV6-8 with TRBJ1-4, with a possible D match to TRBD1 (6 bases). Trimming cost V 6 bases and J 7 bases, with 15 bases left between them. In germline, CDR1 is MNHGY, CDR2 SAAAGT. The CDR3 totals 14 residues. CDR3 in amino acids: CASRRGYGSEKLFF. As DNA, the CDR3 is TGTGCCAGCAGAAGGGGGTATGGAAGTGAAAAACTGTTTTTT.

This clone was picked up a small number of times. The rearrangement joins TRBV1 to TRBJ2-1; the D call TRBD2 from the table was never checked on the DNA. TRBV1 counts as a pseudogene. The CDR3 consists of 14 residues. DNA of the CDR3: TGCGCCAGCAGCCCCCGACTACAAGCGGGTGAGGCGTTCTTC. Translating gives CASSPRLQAGEAFF.

This clone was counted between two and nine times. The rearrangement links TRBV6-8 to TRBJ1-4, with D unclear. This CDR3 comprises 15 residues. Per germline, CDR1 MNHGY and CDR2 SAAAGT. V lost 6 bases, J lost 8 bases, and 19 bases lay in between. The CDR3 DNA is TGTGCCAGCAGCCTTAAGCCCACGCTCCGAGAAAAACTGTTTTTT. As protein: CASSLKPTLREKLFF.

The chain couples TRBV5-1 to TRBJ2-1; 10 nucleotides line up with TRBD2. Germline V lookup: CDR1 SGHRS, CDR2 YFSETQ. This CDR3 comprises 14 residues. Unmatched junction bases numbered 2, after V lost 0 bases and J lost 8 bases. CDR3 in amino acids: CASSLVLAGDEQFF. For the CDR3, the DNA is TGCGCCAGCAGCTTGGTTCTAGCGGGAGATGAGCAGTTCTTC.

This clone has just one count. V usage is TRBV29-1 and J usage is TRBJ2-3; 11 bases are shared with TRBD2. Germline CDR1 and CDR2: SQVTM and ANQGSEA. There are 15 residues in the CDR3. The V gene end was trimmed by 3 bases and the J gene end by 6 bases; junction bases not matched to a gene: 8. For the CDR3, the DNA is TGCAGCGTTGAGGCCCTTAGCGGGGGGGCCGATACGCAGTATTTT. This translates into CSVEALSGGADTQYF.

The gene calls are TRBV11-3 and TRBJ2-7, with 9 bases matching TRBD2. In germline, CDR1 is SGHNT, CDR2 YENEEA. V was pared by 4 bases and J by 4 bases, with 8 bases of the junction left unmatched. CDR3 length: 15 amino acids. CDR3 residues: CASSWGASGAYEQYF. In DNA form, the CDR3 reads TGTGCCAGCAGCTGGGGGGCTAGCGGGGCGTACGAGCAGTACTTC.

The chain links TRBV6-1 to TRBJ1-6; D is uncertain. Germline V gene lookup returns CDR1 MNHNS and CDR2 SASEGT. CDR3 size: 12 residues. V shed 0 bases and J shed 10 bases, with 4 bases lying between them. CDR3 DNA sequence: TGTGCCAGCAGTGAAGCGCGGTCACCCCTCCACTTT. It is translated as CASSEARSPLHF.

This sequence joins TRBV19 and TRBJ1-2, with TRBD1 matching 7 bases. Germline values: CDR1 LNHDA, CDR2 SQIVND (reference sequence). The CDR3 is made up of 15 amino acids. V trimming: 7 bases; J trimming: 4 bases; junction bases outside the gene matches: 12. As DNA, the CDR3 is TGTGCCAGTAACACCCCGGGACAGACTTTCTATGGCTACACCTTC. Translated, it gives CASNTPGQTFYGYTF. Together with reference TRBV19 and TRBJ1-2, the CDR3 gives the full variable domain: DGGITQSPKYLFRKEGQNVTLSCEQNLNHDAMYWYRQDPGQGLRLIYYSQIVNDFQKGDIAEGYSVSREKKESFPLTVTSAQKNPTAFYLCASNTPGQTFYGYTFGSGTRLTVV.

This rearrangement joins TRBV6-9 to TRBJ1-4; 7 bases agree with TRBD1. CDR1 and CDR2 from the germline V gene are MNHGY and SVAAGI. With 6 bases clipped from V and 5 bases from J, the junction kept 12 bases outside the gene matches. This CDR3 has 16 amino acids. The CDR3 reads CASSPGAGTANEKLFF. The CDR3, as DNA: TGTGCCAGCAGCCCCGGAGCGGGGACAGCCAATGAAAAACTGTTTTTT.

In this sample, this clone turned up once. This rearrangement joins TRBV7-2 to TRBJ2-2; D may be TRBD1 (6 bases). V gave up 6 bases and J gave up 5 bases, with 22 bases separating them. The CDR3 loop spans 17 amino acids. Germline V gene data show CDR1 as SGHTA and CDR2 as FQGNSA. CDR3 DNA: TGTGCCAGCAGTGGGGGCACCCAGGGGCTGGGGACCGGGGAGCTGTTTTTT. Its translation: CASSGGTQGLGTGELFF. The full variable domain, with the rest looked up from reference TRBV7-2 and TRBJ2-2, is GAGVSQSPSNKVTEKGKDVELRCDPISGHTALYWYRQSLGQGLEFLIYFQGNSAPDKSGLPSDRFSAERTGGSVSTLTIQRTQQEDSAVYLCASSGGTQGLGTGELFFGEGSRLTVL.

The rearrangement links TRBV18 to TRBJ2-7, with 9 positions matching TRBD1. The CDR3 sequence is 16 residues long. Germline loops: CDR1 KGHSH, CDR2 LQKENI. With V trimmed by 1 base and J by 5 bases, 9 bases remained unmatched. The CDR3 protein is CASSPRSGTGRNEQYF. DNA of the CDR3: TGTGCCAGCTCACCACGAAGCGGGACAGGGAGAAACGAGCAGTACTTC.

The chain uses TRBV11-3 and TRBJ2-7; TRBD2 aligns across 8 bases. J was trimmed by 6 bases and V by 4 bases; bases with no gene match: 11. The CDR3 totals 15 residues. Germline CDR1 and CDR2: SGHNT and YENEEA. CDR3 loop: CASSYPRGLGGEQYF. DNA of the CDR3: TGTGCCAGCAGCTACCCGAGGGGACTAGGGGGCGAGCAGTACTTC.

Relative to its sample, this clone is medium-sized. The chain recombines TRBV11-3 with TRBJ2-1, with D possibly called TRBD1 or TRBD2 (6 bases each). Germline lookup yields CDR1 SGHNT and CDR2 YENEEA. The V end was cut by 5 bases, the J end by 7 bases, with 21 bases between. This CDR3 is 16 amino acids long. The CDR3 spells CASSPKRGALGNEQFF. In nucleotides, the CDR3 is TGTGCCAGCAGCCCCAAGAGGGGGGCCCTTGGGAATGAGCAGTTCTTC.

This clone was seen a single time. The J gene is TRBJ2-3, the V gene TRBV5-1; TRBD1 agrees at 7 bases. The CDR3 totals 15 residues. Germline V gene sequence: CDR1 SGHRS, CDR2 YFSETQ. Germline trimming cut 5 bases from V and 5 bases from J; bases unmatched to any gene: 11. In DNA form, the CDR3 reads TGCGCCAGCAGTAGGTCAGGGGGTTTGGGAGATACGCAGTATTTT. It encodes CASSRSGGLGDTQYF.

The sample holds a few counts of this clone. The rearrangement joins TRBV5-1 to TRBJ2-7, with TRBD2 matching 10 bases. The germline V gene encodes CDR1 SGHRS and CDR2 YFSETQ. With 2 bases clipped from V and 2 bases from J, the junction kept 13 bases outside the gene matches. This CDR3 has 18 amino acids. CDR3 in amino acids: CASSFYPLSSGGTYEQYF. In DNA form, the CDR3 reads TGCGCCAGCAGCTTTTATCCCCTATCTAGCGGGGGAACCTACGAGCAGTACTTC.